This T cell receptor (beta chain) was sequenced during a study of blood T cells in healthy people across ages. Study results and limitations: Whereas aged donors had fewer naive CD4+ cells, long-lived donors had more of them and higher diversity. Observed TCR beta diversity per million T cells went down as age went up. This fall followed a roughly linear course with age.

For the second PCR, which ran for roughly 7 to 11 cycles, a sample-barcoded 5' primer and a J-beta primer mix were used. Unique molecular identifiers of 12 random nucleotides labeled each cDNA. In TCRdb, the 5' RACE reads were re-called with MiXCR into one record per CDR3 protein. Of 780,000 or so distinct CDR3 sequences detected, more than 50% appear once; the ten largest clones hold 20% to 30%. On this clonotype: What it binds is unknown. The junction shows a germline mismatch at one end, possibly a read error.

This CDR3 has 11 amino acids. Germline V CDR1 and CDR2: SGHTA, FQGNSA. The sequenced sample was blood. The TCR originated in a man aged 40-55 years in good health. V usage is TRBV7-2 and J usage is TRBJ2-1; D not resolved. Written as DNA, the CDR3 is TGTGCTAGCAGAAGTCCGGCAGGGCAGTTCTTC. Protein sequence: CASRSPAGQFF.